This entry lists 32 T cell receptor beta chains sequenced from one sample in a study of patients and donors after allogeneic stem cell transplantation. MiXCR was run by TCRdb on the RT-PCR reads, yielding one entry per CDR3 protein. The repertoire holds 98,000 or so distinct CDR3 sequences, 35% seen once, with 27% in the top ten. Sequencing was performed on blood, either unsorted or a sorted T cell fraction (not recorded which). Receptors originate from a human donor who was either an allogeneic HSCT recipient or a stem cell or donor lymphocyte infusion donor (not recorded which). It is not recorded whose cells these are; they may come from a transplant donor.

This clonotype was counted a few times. The CDR3 coding sequence is TGTGCCTGGAGTGTAAAACAGACCCAGTACTTC. This gives the protein CAWSVKQTQYF. This chain uses TRBV30 with TRBJ2-5; D unclear. The germline V gene has CDR1 GTSNPN and CDR2 SVGIG (reference sequence). This CDR3 region has 11 residues. Trimming removed 0 bases from V and 6 bases from J, with 5 bases in between. Full variable domain (rest looked up from reference TRBV30 and TRBJ2-5): SQTIHQWPATLVQPVGSPLSLECTVEGTSNPNLYWYRQAAGRGLQLLFYSVGIGQISSEVPQNLSASRPQDRQFILSSKKLLLSDSGFYLCAWSVKQTQYFGPGTRLLVL.

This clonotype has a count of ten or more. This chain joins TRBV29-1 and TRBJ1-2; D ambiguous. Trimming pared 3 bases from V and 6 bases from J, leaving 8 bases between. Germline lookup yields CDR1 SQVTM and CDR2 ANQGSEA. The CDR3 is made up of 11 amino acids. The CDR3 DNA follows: TGCAGCGTTGAGGGTGTGGATGGCTACACCTTC. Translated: CSVEGVDGYTF. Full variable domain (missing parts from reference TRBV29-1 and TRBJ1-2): SAVISQKPSRDICQRGTSLTIQCQVDSQVTMMFWYRQQPGQSLTLIATANQGSEATYESGFVIDKFPISRPNLTFSTLTVSNMSPEDSSIYLCSVEGVDGYTFGSGTRLTVV.

The CDR3 loop is CASSQEPGLGYTGELFF. The CDR3 DNA reads as TGCGCCAGCAGCCAAGAGCCGGGACTAGGGTACACCGGGGAGCTGTTTTTT. V is TRBV4-3 and J is TRBJ2-2; 8 nucleotides line up with TRBD2. The CDR3 contains 17 residues. Germline V gene data show CDR1 as LGHNA and CDR2 as YSLEER. The J segment lost 3 bases and the V segment lost 0 bases, leaving 6 bases of the junction unmatched.

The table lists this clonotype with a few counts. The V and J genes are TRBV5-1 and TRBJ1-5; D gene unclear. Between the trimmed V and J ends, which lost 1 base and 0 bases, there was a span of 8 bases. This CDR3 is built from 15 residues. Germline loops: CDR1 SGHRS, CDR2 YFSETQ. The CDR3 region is CASSLSGYSNQPQHF. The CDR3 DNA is TGCGCCAGCAGCTTGAGCGGCTATAGCAATCAGCCCCAGCATTTT. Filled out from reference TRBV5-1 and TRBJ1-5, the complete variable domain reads KAGVTQTPRYLIKTRGQQVTLSCSPISGHRSVSWYQQTPGQGLQFLFEYFSETQRNKGNFPGRFSGRQFSNSRSEMNVSTLELGDSALYLCASSLSGYSNQPQHFGDGTRLSIL.

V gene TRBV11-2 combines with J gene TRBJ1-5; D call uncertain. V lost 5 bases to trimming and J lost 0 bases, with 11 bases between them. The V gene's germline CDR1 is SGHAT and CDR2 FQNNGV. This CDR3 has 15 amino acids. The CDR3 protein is CASSPTGGSNQPQHF. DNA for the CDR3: TGTGCCAGCAGCCCGACGGGCGGTAGCAATCAGCCCCAGCATTTT.

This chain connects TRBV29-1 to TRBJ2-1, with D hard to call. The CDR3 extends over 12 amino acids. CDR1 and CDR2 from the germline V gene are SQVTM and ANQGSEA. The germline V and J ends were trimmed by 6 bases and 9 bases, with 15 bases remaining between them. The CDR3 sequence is CSVIRLDGEQFF. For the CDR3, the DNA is TGCAGCGTCATCCGACTTGACGGTGAGCAGTTCTTC.

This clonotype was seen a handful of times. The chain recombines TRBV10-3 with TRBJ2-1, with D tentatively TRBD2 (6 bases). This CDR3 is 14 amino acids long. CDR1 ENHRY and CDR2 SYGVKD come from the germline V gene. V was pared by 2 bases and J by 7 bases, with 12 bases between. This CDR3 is CAISELGTSNEQFF. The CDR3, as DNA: TGTGCCATCAGTGAGCTCGGGACTTCAAATGAGCAGTTCTTC.

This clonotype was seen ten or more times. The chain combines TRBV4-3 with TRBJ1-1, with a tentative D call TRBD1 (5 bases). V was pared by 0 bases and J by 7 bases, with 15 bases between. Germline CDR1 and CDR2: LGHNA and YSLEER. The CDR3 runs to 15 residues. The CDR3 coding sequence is TGCGCCAGCAGCCAAGATTTGGGAGGGGCTTTTGAAGCTTTCTTT. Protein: CASSQDLGGAFEAFF.

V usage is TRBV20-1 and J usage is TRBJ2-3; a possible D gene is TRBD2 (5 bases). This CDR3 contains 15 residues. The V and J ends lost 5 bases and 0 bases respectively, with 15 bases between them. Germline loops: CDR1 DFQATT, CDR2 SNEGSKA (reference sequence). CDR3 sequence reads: CSAFSRGWSTDTQYF. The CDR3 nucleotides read TGCAGTGCTTTTTCCCGCGGGTGGAGCACAGATACGCAGTATTTT.

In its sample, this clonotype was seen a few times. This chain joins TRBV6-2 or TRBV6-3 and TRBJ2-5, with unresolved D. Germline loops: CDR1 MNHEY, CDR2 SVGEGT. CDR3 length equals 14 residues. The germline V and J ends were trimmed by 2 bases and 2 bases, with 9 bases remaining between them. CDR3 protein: CASSYGIKQETQYF. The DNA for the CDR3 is TGTGCCAGCAGTTACGGAATTAAACAAGAGACCCAGTACTTC.

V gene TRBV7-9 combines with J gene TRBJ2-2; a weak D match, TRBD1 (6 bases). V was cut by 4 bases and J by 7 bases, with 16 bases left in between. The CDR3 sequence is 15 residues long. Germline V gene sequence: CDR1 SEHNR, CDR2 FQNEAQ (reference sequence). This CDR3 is CASSSTLGAGGELFF. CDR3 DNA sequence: TGTGCCAGCAGCTCCACCCTGGGGGCCGGCGGGGAGCTGTTTTTT.

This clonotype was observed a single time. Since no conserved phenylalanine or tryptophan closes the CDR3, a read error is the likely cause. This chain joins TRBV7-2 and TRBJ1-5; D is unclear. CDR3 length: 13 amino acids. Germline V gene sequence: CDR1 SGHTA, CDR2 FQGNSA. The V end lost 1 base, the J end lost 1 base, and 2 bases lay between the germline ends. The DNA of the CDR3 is TGTGCCAGCAGCTTAGTCAGCAATCAGCCCCAGCATTTG. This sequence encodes CASSLVSNQPQHL.

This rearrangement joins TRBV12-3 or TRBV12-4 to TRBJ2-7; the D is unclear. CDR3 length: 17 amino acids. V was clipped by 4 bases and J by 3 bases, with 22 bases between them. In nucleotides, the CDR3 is TGTGCCAGCAGTTCATCGTTTTTAGCAGGCCCCAACTACGAGCAGTACTTC. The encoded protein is CASSSSFLAGPNYEQYF.

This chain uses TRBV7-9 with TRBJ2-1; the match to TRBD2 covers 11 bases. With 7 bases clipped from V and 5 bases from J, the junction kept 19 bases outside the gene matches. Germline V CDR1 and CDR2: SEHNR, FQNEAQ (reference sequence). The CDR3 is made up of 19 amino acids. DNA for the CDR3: TGTGCCAGCACCAAATCCAGGGGGCAGTTACTAGCGGGAGACAATGAGCAGTTCTTC. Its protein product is CASTKSRGQLLAGDNEQFF.

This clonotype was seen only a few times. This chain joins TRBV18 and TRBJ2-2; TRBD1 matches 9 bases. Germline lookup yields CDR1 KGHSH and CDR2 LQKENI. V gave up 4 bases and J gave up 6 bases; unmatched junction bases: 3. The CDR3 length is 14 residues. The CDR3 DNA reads TGTGCCAGCTCACGGGACAGGGTCCCCGGGGAGCTGTTTTTT. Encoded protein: CASSRDRVPGELFF.

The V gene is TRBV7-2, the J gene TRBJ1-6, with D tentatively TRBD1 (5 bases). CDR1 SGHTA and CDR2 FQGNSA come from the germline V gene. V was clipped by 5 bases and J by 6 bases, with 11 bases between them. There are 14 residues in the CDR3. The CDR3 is CASSIKGRNSPLHF. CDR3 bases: TGTGCCAGCAGCATAAAGGGGCGTAATTCACCCCTCCACTTT.

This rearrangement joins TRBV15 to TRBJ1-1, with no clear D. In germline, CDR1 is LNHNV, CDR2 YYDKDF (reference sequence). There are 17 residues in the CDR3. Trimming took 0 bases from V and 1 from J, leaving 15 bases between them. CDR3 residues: CATSRDLAWEGNTEAFF. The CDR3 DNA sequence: TGTGCCACCAGCAGAGATCTCGCCTGGGAGGGGAACACTGAAGCTTTCTTT.

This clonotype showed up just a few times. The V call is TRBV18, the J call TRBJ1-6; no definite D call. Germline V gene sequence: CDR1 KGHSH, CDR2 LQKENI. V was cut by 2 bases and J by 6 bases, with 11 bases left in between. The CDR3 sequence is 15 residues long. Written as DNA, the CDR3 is TGTGCCAGCTCACCAGGAGGCCAAACTAATTCACCCCTCCACTTT. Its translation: CASSPGGQTNSPLHF.

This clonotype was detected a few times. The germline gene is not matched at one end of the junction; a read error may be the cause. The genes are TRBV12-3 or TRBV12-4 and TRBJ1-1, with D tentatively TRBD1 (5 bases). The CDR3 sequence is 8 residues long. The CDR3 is CASSRGNW. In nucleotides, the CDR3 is TGTGCCAGCAGTAGGGGAAATTGG.

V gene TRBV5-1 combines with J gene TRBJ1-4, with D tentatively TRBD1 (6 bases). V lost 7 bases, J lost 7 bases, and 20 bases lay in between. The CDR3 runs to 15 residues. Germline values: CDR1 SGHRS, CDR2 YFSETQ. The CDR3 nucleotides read TGCGCCAGCGGCTCAGGACCAGGGGAAGGTGAAAAACTGTTTTTT. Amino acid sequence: CASGSGPGEGEKLFF.

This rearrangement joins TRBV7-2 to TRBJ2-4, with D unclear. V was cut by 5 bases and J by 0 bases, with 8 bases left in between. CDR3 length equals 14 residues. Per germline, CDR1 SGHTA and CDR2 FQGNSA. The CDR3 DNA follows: TGTGCCAGCAGCACCCGAGTAGCCAAAAACATTCAGTACTTC. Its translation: CASSTRVAKNIQYF.

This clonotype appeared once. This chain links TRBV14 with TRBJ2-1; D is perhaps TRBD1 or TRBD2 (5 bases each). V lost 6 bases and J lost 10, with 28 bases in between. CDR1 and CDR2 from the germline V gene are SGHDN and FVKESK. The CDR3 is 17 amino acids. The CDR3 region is CASRRLDRPGATNEQFF. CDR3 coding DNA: TGTGCCAGCAGACGCTTGGACCGCCCCGGGGCGACCAACGAGCAGTTCTTC.

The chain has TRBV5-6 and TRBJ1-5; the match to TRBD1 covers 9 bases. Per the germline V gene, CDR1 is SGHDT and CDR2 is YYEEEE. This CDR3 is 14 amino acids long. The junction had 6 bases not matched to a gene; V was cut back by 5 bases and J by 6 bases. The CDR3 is CASRSDRGSQPQHF. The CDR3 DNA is TGTGCCAGCAGATCGGACAGGGGTAGTCAGCCCCAGCATTTT.

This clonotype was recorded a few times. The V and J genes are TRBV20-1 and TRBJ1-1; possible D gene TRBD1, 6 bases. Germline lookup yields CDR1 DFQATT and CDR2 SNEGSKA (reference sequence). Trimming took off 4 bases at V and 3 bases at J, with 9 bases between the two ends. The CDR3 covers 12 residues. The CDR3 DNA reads TGCAGTGCTACCCGACAGGACACTGAAGCTTTCTTT. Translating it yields CSATRQDTEAFF.

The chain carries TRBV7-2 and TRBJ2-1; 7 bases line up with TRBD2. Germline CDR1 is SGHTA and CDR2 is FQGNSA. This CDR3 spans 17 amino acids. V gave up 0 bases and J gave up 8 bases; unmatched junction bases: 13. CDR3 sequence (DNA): TGTGCCAGCAGCTTAGCGCGGGGGACTCGACCATCCGATGAGCAGTTCTTC. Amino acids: CASSLARGTRPSDEQFF.

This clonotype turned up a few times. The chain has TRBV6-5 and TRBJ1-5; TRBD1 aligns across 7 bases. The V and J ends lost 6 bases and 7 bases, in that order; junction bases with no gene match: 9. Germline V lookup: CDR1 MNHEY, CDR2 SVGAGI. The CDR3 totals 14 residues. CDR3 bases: TGTGCCAGCAGGTCGACAGGGTCAAACCAGCCCCAGCATTTT. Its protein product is CASRSTGSNQPQHF.

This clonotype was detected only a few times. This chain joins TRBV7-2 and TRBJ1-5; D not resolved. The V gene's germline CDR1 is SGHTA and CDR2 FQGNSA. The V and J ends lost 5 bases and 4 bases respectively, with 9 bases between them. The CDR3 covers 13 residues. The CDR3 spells CASSPGMNQPQHF. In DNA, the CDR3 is TGTGCCAGCAGCCCCGGGATGAATCAGCCCCAGCATTTT.

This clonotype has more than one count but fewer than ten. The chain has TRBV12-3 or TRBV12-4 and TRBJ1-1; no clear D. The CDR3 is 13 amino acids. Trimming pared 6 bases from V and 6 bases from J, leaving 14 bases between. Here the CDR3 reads CASSLSSDSEAFF. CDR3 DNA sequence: TGTGCCAGCAGCCTCTCGTCGGACTCTGAAGCTTTCTTT.

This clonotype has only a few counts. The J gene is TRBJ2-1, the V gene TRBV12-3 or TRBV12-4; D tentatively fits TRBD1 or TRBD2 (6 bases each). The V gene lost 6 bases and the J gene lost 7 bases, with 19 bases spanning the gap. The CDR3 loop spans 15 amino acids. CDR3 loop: CASRGWGLAKNEQFF. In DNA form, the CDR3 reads TGTGCCAGCAGAGGGTGGGGGCTAGCGAAAAATGAGCAGTTCTTC.

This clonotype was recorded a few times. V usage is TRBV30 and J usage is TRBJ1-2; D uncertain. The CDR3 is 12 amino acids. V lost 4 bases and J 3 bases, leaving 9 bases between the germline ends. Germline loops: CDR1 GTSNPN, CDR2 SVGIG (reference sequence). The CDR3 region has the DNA TGTGCCTGGAACATTGGGGACTATGGCTACACCTTC. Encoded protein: CAWNIGDYGYTF.

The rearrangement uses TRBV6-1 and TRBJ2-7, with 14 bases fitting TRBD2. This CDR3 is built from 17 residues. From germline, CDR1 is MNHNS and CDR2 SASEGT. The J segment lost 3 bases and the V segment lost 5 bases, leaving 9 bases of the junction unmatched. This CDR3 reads CASSRGLAGGEDYEQYF. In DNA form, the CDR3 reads TGTGCCAGCAGTCGCGGACTAGCGGGAGGAGAAGACTACGAGCAGTACTTC.

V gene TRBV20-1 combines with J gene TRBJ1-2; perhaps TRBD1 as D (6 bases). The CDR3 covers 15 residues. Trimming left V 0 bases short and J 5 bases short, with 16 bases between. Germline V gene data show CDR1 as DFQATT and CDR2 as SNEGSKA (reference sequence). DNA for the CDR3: TGCAGTGCTAGAGACCCTTCGACAGGCCGGTATGGCTACACCTTC. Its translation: CSARDPSTGRYGYTF.